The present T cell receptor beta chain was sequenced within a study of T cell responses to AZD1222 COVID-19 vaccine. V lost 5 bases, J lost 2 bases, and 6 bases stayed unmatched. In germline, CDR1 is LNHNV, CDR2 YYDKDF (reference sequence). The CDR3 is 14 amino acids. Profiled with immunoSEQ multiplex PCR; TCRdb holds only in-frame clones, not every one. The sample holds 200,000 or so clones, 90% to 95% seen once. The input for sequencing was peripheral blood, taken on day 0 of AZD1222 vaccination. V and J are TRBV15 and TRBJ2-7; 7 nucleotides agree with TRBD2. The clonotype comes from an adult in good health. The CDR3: CATSLQRGTYEQYF. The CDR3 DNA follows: TGTGCCACCAGCTTACAGCGGGGCACCTACGAGCAGTACTTC.